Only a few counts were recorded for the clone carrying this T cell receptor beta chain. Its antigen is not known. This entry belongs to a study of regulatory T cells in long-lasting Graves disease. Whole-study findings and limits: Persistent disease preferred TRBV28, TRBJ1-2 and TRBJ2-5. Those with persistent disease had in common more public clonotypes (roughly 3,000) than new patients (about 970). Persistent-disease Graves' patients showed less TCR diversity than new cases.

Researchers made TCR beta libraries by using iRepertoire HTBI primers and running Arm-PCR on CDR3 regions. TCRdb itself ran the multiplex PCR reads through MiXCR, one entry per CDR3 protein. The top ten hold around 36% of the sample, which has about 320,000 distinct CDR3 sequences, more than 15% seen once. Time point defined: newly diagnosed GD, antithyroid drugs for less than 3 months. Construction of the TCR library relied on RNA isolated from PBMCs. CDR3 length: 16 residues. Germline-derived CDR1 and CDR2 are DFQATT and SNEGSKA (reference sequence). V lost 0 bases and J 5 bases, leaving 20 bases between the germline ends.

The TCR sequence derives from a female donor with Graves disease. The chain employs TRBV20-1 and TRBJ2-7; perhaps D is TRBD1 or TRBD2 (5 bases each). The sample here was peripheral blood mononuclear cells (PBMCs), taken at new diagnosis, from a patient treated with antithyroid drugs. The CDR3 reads CSAREVTGGPSHEQYF. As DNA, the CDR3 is TGCAGTGCTAGAGAGGTTACAGGCGGGCCGAGCCACGAGCAGTACTTC.